This T cell receptor beta chain comes out of a study of cytomegalovirus exposure and HLA in healthy donors. Across the study: The 90 to 150 validation repertoires and the approximately 670 first-cohort repertoires shared a platform, a later analysis reported. General study results and limits: As was reported, the classifier diagnosed cytomegalovirus status with high specificity and sensitivity. Rare TCR sequences dominated, though some public TCRs recurred in many donors.

Clones were sequenced by immunoSEQ multiplex PCR, and TCRdb holds only the in-frame ones, with some missing. The table has 200,000 to 250,000 clones, 85% to 90% seen once; the top ten hold about 2.5%. CDR3 length: 12 amino acids. The V and J ends lost 4 bases and 5 bases respectively, with 7 bases between them. Germline V lookup: CDR1 SGHAT, CDR2 FQNNGV. Remarks on this clone: Antigen specificity is unknown.

It was the roughly 130-subject validation cohort, separate from the approximately 700-subject first cohort, to which the donors belonged. V is TRBV11-2 and J is TRBJ2-3, with D perhaps matching TRBD2 (6 bases). This clonotype originated in a man aged 18 to 29 in good health and CMV-seronegative. The specimen sequenced was PBMCs. This CDR3 reads CASSSGGDTQYF. The CDR3 DNA reads TGTGCCAGCAGCTCCGGGGGAGATACGCAGTATTTT. The variable domain in full, with the rest retrieved from reference TRBV11-2 and TRBJ2-3, is EAGVAQSPRYKIIEKRQSVAFWCNPISGHATLYWYQQILGQGPKLLIQFQNNGVVDDSQLPKDRFSAERLKGVDSTLKIQPAKLEDSAVYLCASSSGGDTQYFGPGTRLTVL.